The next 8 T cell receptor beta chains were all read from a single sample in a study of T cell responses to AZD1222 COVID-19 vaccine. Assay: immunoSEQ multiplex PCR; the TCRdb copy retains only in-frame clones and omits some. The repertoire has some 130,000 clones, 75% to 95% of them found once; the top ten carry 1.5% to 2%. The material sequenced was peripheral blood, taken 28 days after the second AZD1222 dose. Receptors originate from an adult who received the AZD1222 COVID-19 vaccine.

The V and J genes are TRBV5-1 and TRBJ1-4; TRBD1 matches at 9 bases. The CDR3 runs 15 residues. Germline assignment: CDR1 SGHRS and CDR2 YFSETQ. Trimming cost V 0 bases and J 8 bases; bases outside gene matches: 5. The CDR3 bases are TGCGCCAGCAGCTTGGGCGGACAGGGGAACGAAAAACTGTTTTTT. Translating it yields CASSLGGQGNEKLFF. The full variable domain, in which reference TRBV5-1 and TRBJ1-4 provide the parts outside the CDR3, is KAGVTQTPRYLIKTRGQQVTLSCSPISGHRSVSWYQQTPGQGLQFLFEYFSETQRNKGNFPGRFSGRQFSNSRSEMNVSTLELGDSALYLCASSLGGQGNEKLFFGSGTQLSVL.

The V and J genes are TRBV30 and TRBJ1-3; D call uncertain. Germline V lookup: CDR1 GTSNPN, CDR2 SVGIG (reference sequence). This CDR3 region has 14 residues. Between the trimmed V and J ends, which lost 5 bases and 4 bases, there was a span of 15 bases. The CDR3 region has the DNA TGTGCCTGGTCCCTTCGGGAGTACGGAAACACCATATATTTT. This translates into CAWSLREYGNTIYF.

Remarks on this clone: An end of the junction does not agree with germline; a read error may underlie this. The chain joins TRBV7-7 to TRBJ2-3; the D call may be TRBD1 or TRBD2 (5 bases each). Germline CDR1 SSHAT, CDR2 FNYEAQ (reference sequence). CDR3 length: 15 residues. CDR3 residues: CASSLGTGSTDTQYF. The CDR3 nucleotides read TGTGCTAGCAGCTTAGGGACGGGGAGCACAGATACGCAGTATTTT.

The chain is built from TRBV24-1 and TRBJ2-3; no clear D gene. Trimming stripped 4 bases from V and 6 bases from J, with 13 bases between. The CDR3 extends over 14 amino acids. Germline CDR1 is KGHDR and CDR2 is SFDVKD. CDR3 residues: CATSEATNEDTQYF. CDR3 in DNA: TGTGCCACCAGTGAGGCAACTAATGAGGATACGCAGTATTTT.

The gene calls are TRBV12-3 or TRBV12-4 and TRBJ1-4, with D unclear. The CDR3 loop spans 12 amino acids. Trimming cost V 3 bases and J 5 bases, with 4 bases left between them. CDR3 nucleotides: TGTGCCAGCAGTTTTTCCAATGAAAAACTGTTTTTT. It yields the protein CASSFSNEKLFF.

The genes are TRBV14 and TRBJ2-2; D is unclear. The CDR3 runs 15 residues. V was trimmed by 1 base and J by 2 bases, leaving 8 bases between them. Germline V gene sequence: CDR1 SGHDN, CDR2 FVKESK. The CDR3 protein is CASSQVGPNTGELFF. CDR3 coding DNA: TGTGCCAGCAGCCAAGTAGGGCCAAACACCGGGGAGCTGTTTTTT.

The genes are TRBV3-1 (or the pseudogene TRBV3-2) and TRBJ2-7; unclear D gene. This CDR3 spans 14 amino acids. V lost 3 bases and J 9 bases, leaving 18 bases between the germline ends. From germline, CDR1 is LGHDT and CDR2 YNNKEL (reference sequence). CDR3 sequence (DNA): TGTGCCAGCAGCCAGAGGAGATTCCCACCCGGGCAGTACTTC. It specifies CASSQRRFPPGQYF.

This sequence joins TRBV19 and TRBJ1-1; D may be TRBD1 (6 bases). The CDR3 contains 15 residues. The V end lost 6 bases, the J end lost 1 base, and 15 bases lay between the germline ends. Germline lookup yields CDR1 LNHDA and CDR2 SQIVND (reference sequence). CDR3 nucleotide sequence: TGTGCCAGTAGGTCTGAGGGGGATGGGAACACTGAAGCTTTCTTT. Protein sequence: CASRSEGDGNTEAFF.